These 9 T cell receptor beta chains originate from one sample sequenced in a study of T cell repertoires in aging, cancer and after chemotherapy (dated by TCRdb to the late 2010s). Genomic DNA extracted from peripheral blood, rather than sorted cells or RNA, was used as the source for amplification of TCR beta rearrangements. Sequencing was carried out with an Illumina MiSeq. Multiplex touch-down PCR with a mixed TRB-A/B primer pool was used to amplify rearranged TRB sequences covering the V, D and J segments. In TCRdb, the public reads were trimmed at Q25 with fastp and aligned with MiXCR, with productive beta chains retained. Each CDR3 protein gets just one entry, which takes the most common genes and DNA from the rows behind it. Counted in this sample were about 3,000 distinct CDR3 sequences; 25% to 35% of them appeared once. The ten top clones hold over 11% of the sample. The specimen was blood. The receptors were sampled from a human donor in good health.

This clonotype rates as medium-sized. V usage is TRBV6-1 and J usage is TRBJ1-1; D not certain. The CDR3 totals 14 residues. Germline V gene sequence: CDR1 MNHNS, CDR2 SASEGT. V gave up 4 bases and J gave up 3 bases, with 12 bases separating them. The CDR3 sequence is CASSVDQWDTEAFF. The CDR3 DNA is TGTGCCAGCAGTGTCGACCAATGGGACACTGAAGCTTTCTTT.

This clonotype is labeled medium-sized. The chain uses TRBV6-5 and TRBJ2-3, with D perhaps given as TRBD1 or TRBD2 (5 bases each). The CDR3 extends over 15 amino acids. CDR1 is MNHEY, CDR2 SVGAGI, per germline. V was shortened by 2 bases and J by 2 bases, with 11 bases between the two germline ends. The DNA for the CDR3 is TGTGCCAGCAGTTACGGGGGACCATACACAGATACGCAGTATTTT. Amino acids: CASSYGGPYTDTQYF.

Relative to its sample, this clonotype is medium-sized. The chain carries TRBV19 and TRBJ2-3; TRBD1 is a possible D gene (5 bases). Germline V gene sequence: CDR1 LNHDA, CDR2 SQIVND (reference sequence). The CDR3 is made up of 16 amino acids. Trimming took off 3 bases at V and 2 bases at J, with 15 bases between the two ends. The CDR3, as DNA: TGTGCCAGTAGTATCGCGCGACAGATTCTCACAGATACGCAGTATTTT. It translates to CASSIARQILTDTQYF.

This clonotype has just a few counts. The gene calls are TRBV28 and TRBJ2-5, with 11 bases that match TRBD2. The CDR3 spans 17 residues. Germline CDR1 is MDHEN and CDR2 is SYDVKM. V trimming: 3 bases; J trimming: 0 bases; junction bases outside the gene matches: 6. In DNA form, the CDR3 reads TGTGCCAGCAGTTTGGGCCCTAGCGGGGGGTACCAAGAGACCCAGTACTTC. Translated: CASSLGPSGGYQETQYF.

Relative to its sample, this clonotype is medium-sized (0.01 to 0.1%). CDR3 sequence reads: CASTLGGGPKVAEQFF. CDR3 sequence (DNA): TGTGCCAGCACCTTGGGGGGAGGGCCTAAGGTGGCTGAGCAGTTCTTC. This rearrangement joins TRBV6-1 to TRBJ2-1, with TRBD2 matching over 7 bases. This CDR3 spans 16 amino acids. CDR1 is MNHNS and CDR2 is SASEGT in the germline V gene. V trimming: 7 bases; J trimming: 9 bases; junction bases outside the gene matches: 18.

The V and J genes are TRBV27 and TRBJ1-1; maybe TRBD1 (5 bases). This CDR3 comprises 16 residues. V was shortened by 3 bases and J by 4 bases, with 18 bases between the two germline ends. Per the germline V gene, CDR1 is MNHEY and CDR2 is SMNVEV (reference sequence). The CDR3 is CASSLILSGGTTEAFF. DNA for the CDR3: TGTGCCAGCAGTTTGATCCTCTCAGGAGGGACCACTGAAGCTTTCTTT.

The chain carries TRBV6-5 and TRBJ2-3; D uncertain. This CDR3 is 14 amino acids long. Trimming took 5 bases from V and 0 from J, leaving 9 bases between them. CDR1 and CDR2 from the germline V gene are MNHEY and SVGAGI. CDR3 loop: CASSTGSSTDTQYF. The CDR3 DNA follows: TGTGCCAGCAGTACTGGGTCTAGCACAGATACGCAGTATTTT.

The genes are TRBV9 and TRBJ2-1; D is uncertain. This CDR3 is 15 amino acids long. V lost 2 bases and J lost 0, with 9 bases in between. Germline V lookup: CDR1 SGDLS, CDR2 YYNGEE. Written as DNA, the CDR3 is TGTGCCAGCAGCGTTTACGTGAGCTCCTACAATGAGCAGTTCTTC. Encoded protein: CASSVYVSSYNEQFF.

This clonotype counts as medium-sized. The rearrangement links TRBV7-9 to TRBJ1-2; possibly TRBD1 for D (5 bases). The V gene's germline CDR1 is SEHNR and CDR2 FQNEAQ (reference sequence). The CDR3 spans 14 residues. With 7 bases removed from V and 4 bases from J, the gap between germline ends came to 16 bases. CDR3 loop: CASTNPPGVYGYTF. In nucleotides, the CDR3 is TGTGCCAGCACCAACCCCCCGGGGGTCTATGGCTACACCTTC.